This note documents a single T cell receptor (beta chain) sequence. Its antigen remains unidentified. Only in-frame clones appear in the TCRdb table, and some are missing; sequencing was by immunoSEQ multiplex PCR. Among 70,000 to 85,000 clones listed, about 93% were seen once. Every patient had relapsed following autologous stem cell transplantation, and cohorts differed in brentuximab vedotin exposure. This record belongs to a study of PD-1 blockade in classical Hodgkin lymphoma. About the research overall: Each patient was given nivolumab 3 mg/kg through a vein every 2 weeks. Study-level points and caveats: Newly diagnosed patients were reported to exhibit reduced baseline TCR diversity relative to healthy donors.

V was cut by 11 bases and J by 2 bases, with 13 bases left in between. CDR1 is MDHEN, CDR2 SYDVKM, per germline. There are 13 residues in the CDR3. This chain uses TRBV28 with TRBJ1-5; perhaps TRBD1 as D (5 bases). The clonotype originates from a human donor with classical Hodgkin lymphoma. Material: peripheral blood mononuclear cells (PBMCs), obtained at baseline. The CDR3 DNA follows: TGTGCCCATAGAAGGGGAGGCAATCAGCCCCAGCATTTT. The encoded protein is CAHRRGGNQPQHF.